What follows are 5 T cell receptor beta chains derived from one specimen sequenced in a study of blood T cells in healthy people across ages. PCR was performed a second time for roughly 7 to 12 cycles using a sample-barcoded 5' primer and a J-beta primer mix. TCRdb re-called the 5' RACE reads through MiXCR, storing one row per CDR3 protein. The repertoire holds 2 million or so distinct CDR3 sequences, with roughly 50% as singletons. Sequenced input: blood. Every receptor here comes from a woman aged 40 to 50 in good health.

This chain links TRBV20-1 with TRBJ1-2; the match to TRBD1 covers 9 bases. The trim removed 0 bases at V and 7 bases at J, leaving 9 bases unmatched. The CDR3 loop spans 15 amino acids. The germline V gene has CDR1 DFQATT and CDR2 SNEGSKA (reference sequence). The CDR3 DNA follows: TGCAGTGCTAGAGAGCCGGGACAGGGAAAGGGTGGCTACACCTTC. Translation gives CSAREPGQGKGGYTF.

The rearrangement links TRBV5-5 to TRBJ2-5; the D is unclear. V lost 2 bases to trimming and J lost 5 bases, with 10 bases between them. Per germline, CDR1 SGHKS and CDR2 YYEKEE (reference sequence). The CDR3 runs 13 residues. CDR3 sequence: CASSFSLPETQYF. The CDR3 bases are TGTGCCAGCAGCTTTTCCCTTCCGGAGACCCAGTACTTC. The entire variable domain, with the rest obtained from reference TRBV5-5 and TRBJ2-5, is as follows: DAGVTQSPTHLIKTRGQQVTLRCSPISGHKSVSWYQQVLGQGPQFIFQYYEKEERGRGNFPDRFSARQFPNYSSELNVNALLLGDSALYLCASSFSLPETQYFGPGTRLLVL.

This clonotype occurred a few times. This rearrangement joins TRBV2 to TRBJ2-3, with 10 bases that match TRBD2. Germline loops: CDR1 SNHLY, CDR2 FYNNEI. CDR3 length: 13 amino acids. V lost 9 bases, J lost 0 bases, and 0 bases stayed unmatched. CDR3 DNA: TGTGCCAGAGCGGGGGGGAGCACAGATACGCAGTATTTT. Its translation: CARAGGSTDTQYF.

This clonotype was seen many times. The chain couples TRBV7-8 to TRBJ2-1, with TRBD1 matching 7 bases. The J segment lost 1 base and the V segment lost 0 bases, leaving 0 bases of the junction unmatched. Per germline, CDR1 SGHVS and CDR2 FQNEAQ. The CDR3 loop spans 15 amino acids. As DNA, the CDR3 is TGTGCCAGCAGCTTAGCGGGACAGTCCTACAATGAGCAGTTCTTC. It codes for CASSLAGQSYNEQFF.

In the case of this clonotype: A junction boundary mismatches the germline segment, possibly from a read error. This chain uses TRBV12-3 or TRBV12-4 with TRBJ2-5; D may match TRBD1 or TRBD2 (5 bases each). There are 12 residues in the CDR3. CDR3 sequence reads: CVSSFGGETQYF. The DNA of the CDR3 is TGTGTCAGCAGTTTTGGGGGAGAGACCCAGTACTTC.